This passage covers 8 T cell receptor beta chains from one sample sequenced in a study of blood T cells in healthy people across ages. Together with a sample-barcoded 5' primer, a J-beta primer mix was included in a second PCR lasting roughly 6 to 12 cycles. TCRdb called the 5' RACE reads again in MiXCR, with one record for every CDR3 protein. The sample carries about 1.5 million distinct CDR3 sequences, around 40% recorded once. The sequencing sample was made of blood. All receptors derive from a woman between 18 and 29 years old in good health.

The chain employs TRBV6-1 and TRBJ1-4; 11 nucleotides match TRBD1. The ends lost 5 bases at V and 0 bases at J; junction bases unmatched: 17. The germline CDR1 and CDR2 sequences are MNHNS and SASEGT. This CDR3 spans 21 amino acids. CDR3 in amino acids: CASSRGWTGGIPGATNEKLFF. The CDR3 DNA sequence: TGTGCCAGCAGTAGGGGGTGGACAGGGGGCATACCCGGTGCAACTAATGAAAAACTGTTTTTT.

The rearrangement uses TRBV7-2 and TRBJ2-1; TRBD2 matches 8 bases. Germline assignment: CDR1 SGHTA and CDR2 FQGNSA. The CDR3 sequence is 16 residues long. With V trimmed by 5 bases and J by 4 bases, 10 bases remained unmatched. This chain's CDR3 is CASSDQAGVGYNEQFF. The CDR3 DNA follows: TGTGCCAGCAGCGACCAAGCGGGAGTGGGATACAATGAGCAGTTCTTC.

The chain has TRBV4-1 and TRBJ2-7, with D maybe TRBD1 (5 bases). Deletions cut 1 base from V and 6 bases from J, with 10 bases between. The germline V gene has CDR1 MGHRA and CDR2 YSYEKL. CDR3 length: 13 amino acids. CDR3 nucleotide sequence: TGCGCCAGCAGCCAAGTGGGGCTACTCGAGCAGTACTTC. Its protein product is CASSQVGLLEQYF.

There are a few counts of this clonotype. This chain links TRBV7-6 with TRBJ2-7, with D maybe TRBD2 (7 bases). V lost 4 bases, J lost 9 bases, and 16 bases lay in between. CDR3 length equals 13 residues. Looked up from germline, CDR1 is SGHVS and CDR2 is FNYEAQ. DNA of the CDR3: TGTGCCAGCAGCTCCCGGGGGGCATTTAGGCAGTACTTC. Protein: CASSSRGAFRQYF. Based on the CDR3 plus reference TRBV7-6 and TRBJ2-7, the full variable domain is GAGVSQSPRYKVTKRGQDVALRCDPISGHVSLYWYRQALGQGPEFLTYFNYEAQQDKSGLPNDRFSAERPEGSISTLTIQRTEQRDSAMYRCASSSRGAFRQYFGPGTRLTVT.

There are a few counts of this clonotype. The chain uses TRBV7-2 and TRBJ2-7; 8 bases map to TRBD1. V trimming: 4 bases; J trimming: 4 bases; junction bases outside the gene matches: 9. Germline V gene sequence: CDR1 SGHTA, CDR2 FQGNSA. There are 15 residues in the CDR3. CDR3 bases: TGTGCCAGCAGCTCCTACTTTGGACAGGGTTACGAGCAGTACTTC. Translated, it gives CASSSYFGQGYEQYF.

This clonotype was counted only a few times. V gene TRBV5-1 combines with J gene TRBJ2-1, with D possibly TRBD2 on 6 matching bases. Germline values: CDR1 SGHRS, CDR2 YFSETQ. The V end lost 5 bases, the J end lost 8 bases, and 17 bases lay between the germline ends. The CDR3 is 14 amino acids. CDR3 DNA: TGCGCCAGCAGACTACCCACAGCGGGTGATGAGCAGTTCTTC. Translation: CASRLPTAGDEQFF.

This clonotype was recorded a few times. This chain connects TRBV5-1 to TRBJ2-3, with D hard to call. CDR3 length equals 15 residues. Per the germline V gene, CDR1 is SGHRS and CDR2 is YFSETQ. Trimming took 1 base from V and 1 from J, leaving 10 bases between them. This chain's CDR3 is CASSLYGKGTDTQYF. The CDR3 DNA reads as TGCGCCAGCAGCTTGTACGGAAAAGGCACAGATACGCAGTATTTT.

The rearrangement links TRBV4-3 to TRBJ1-6; 7 bases agree with TRBD1. V was clipped by 0 bases and J by 3 bases; unmatched bases: 2. In germline, CDR1 is LGHNA, CDR2 YSLEER. The CDR3 is made up of 16 amino acids. CDR3 sequence reads: CASSQDRDSYNSPLHF. The CDR3 bases are TGCGCCAGCAGCCAAGATCGGGACAGCTATAATTCACCCCTCCACTTT.